Listed here are 28 T cell receptor beta chains from one sample, sequenced in a study of blood T cell repertoires in COVID-19. Clones were read by immunoSEQ multiplex PCR, and TCRdb kept only the in-frame ones, dropping some. Of 160,000 or so clones listed, approximately 85% were seen once; the top ten hold less than 6.5%. Sequencing input: peripheral blood. Receptor source: a woman aged 45 to 65 with COVID-19, enrolled during active disease.

The rearrangement links TRBV6-5 to TRBJ2-3; D remains ambiguous. V lost 6 bases, J lost 2 bases, and 6 bases lay in between. The CDR3 runs to 12 residues. Germline CDR1 and CDR2: MNHEY and SVGAGI. CDR3 amino acids: CASRASTDTQYF. In DNA form, the CDR3 reads TGTGCCAGCAGAGCATCCACAGATACGCAGTATTTT.

The chain couples TRBV7-6 to TRBJ1-4, with no clear D. Germline V lookup: CDR1 SGHVS, CDR2 FNYEAQ. V lost 1 base to trimming and J lost 8 bases, with 11 bases between them. CDR3 size: 14 residues. CDR3 bases: TGTGCCAGCAGCTTAGGAGGGAGAGAAGAAAAACTGTTTTTT. This gives the protein CASSLGGREEKLFF. Full variable domain (rest looked up from reference TRBV7-6 and TRBJ1-4): GAGVSQSPRYKVTKRGQDVALRCDPISGHVSLYWYRQALGQGPEFLTYFNYEAQQDKSGLPNDRFSAERPEGSISTLTIQRTEQRDSAMYRCASSLGGREEKLFFGSGTQLSVL.

The V call is TRBV18, the J call TRBJ2-3; 10 nucleotides line up with TRBD2. CDR3 size: 16 residues. Germline V lookup: CDR1 KGHSH, CDR2 LQKENI. V gave up 5 bases and J gave up 0 bases; unmatched junction bases: 5. The CDR3 coding sequence is TGTGCCAGCTCAAAACTAGCGGGGAGAAGCACAGATACGCAGTATTTT. This translates into CASSKLAGRSTDTQYF.

The chain uses TRBV19 and TRBJ2-2; 9 bases match TRBD1. There are 16 residues in the CDR3. CDR1 and CDR2 from the germline V gene are LNHDA and SQIVND (reference sequence). V shed 7 bases, J shed 1 base, and the junction held 7 bases outside the gene matches. For the CDR3, the DNA is TGTGCCAGTACCATTACAGGGGGCTGGAACACCGGGGAGCTGTTTTTT. As protein: CASTITGGWNTGELFF.

The chain links TRBV23-1 to TRBJ2-6; 7 bases match TRBD1. TRBV23-1 qualifies as an ORF whose function is uncertain. This CDR3 has 17 amino acids. After removal of 6 bases from V and 4 bases from J, the junction contained 12 bases not matched to a gene. The CDR3 bases are TGCGCCAGCAGCTTGGCAGGGGGAAAGCGCGGGGCCAACGTCCTGACTTTC. Translated: CASSLAGGKRGANVLTF.

The chain carries TRBV5-1 and TRBJ2-1; D is unclear. V was trimmed by 1 base and J by 0 bases, leaving 11 bases between them. CDR3 length: 16 residues. Germline loops: CDR1 SGHRS, CDR2 YFSETQ. CDR3 amino acids: CASSLRSLGSYNEQFF. Written as DNA, the CDR3 is TGCGCCAGCAGCTTGAGGAGCCTGGGCTCCTACAATGAGCAGTTCTTC. Looking up the rest from reference TRBV5-1 and TRBJ2-1 gives the full variable domain: KAGVTQTPRYLIKTRGQQVTLSCSPISGHRSVSWYQQTPGQGLQFLFEYFSETQRNKGNFPGRFSGRQFSNSRSEMNVSTLELGDSALYLCASSLRSLGSYNEQFFGPGTRLTVL.

V is TRBV6-4 and J is TRBJ1-1; D is unclear. The CDR3 is 14 residues long. CDR1 and CDR2 from the germline V gene are MRHNA and SNTAGT. V was shortened by 2 bases and J by 4 bases, with 11 bases between the two germline ends. DNA for the CDR3: TGTGCCAGCAGTGACACTGATAAGAGCACTGAAGCTTTCTTT. Its translation is CASSDTDKSTEAFF.

The chain combines TRBV7-2 with TRBJ2-5; D not resolved. This CDR3 spans 14 amino acids. Trimming left V 0 bases short and J 4 bases short, with 9 bases between. Germline values: CDR1 SGHTA, CDR2 FQGNSA. In nucleotides, the CDR3 is TGTGCCAGCAGCTTAGCGTCGGTTGTAGAGACCCAGTACTTC. Residues: CASSLASVVETQYF.

The chain recombines TRBV5-1 with TRBJ2-3; 14 positions match TRBD2. The CDR3 length is 17 residues. V lost 3 bases and J lost 4; bases outside the gene matches: 7. Germline loops: CDR1 SGHRS, CDR2 YFSETQ. The CDR3 here is CASSSGLAGVVADTQYF. The CDR3 DNA sequence: TGCGCCAGCAGCTCGGGACTAGCGGGGGTAGTGGCAGATACGCAGTATTTT.

This rearrangement joins TRBV10-1 to TRBJ2-2; D not resolved. Trimming removed 8 bases at V and 4 bases at J, with 17 bases between. Germline V gives CDR1 WNHNN, CDR2 SYGVQD (reference sequence). CDR3 length: 15 amino acids. The CDR3 DNA follows: TGCGCCAGCGGAGACGACCATACGGGCACCGGGGAGCTGTTTTTT. Encoded protein: CASGDDHTGTGELFF.

The chain couples TRBV7-9 to TRBJ1-2; the D gene is possibly TRBD1 (6 bases). The CDR3 spans 15 residues. V lost 5 bases to trimming and J lost 4 bases, with 17 bases between them. Per the germline V gene, CDR1 is SEHNR and CDR2 is FQNEAQ (reference sequence). CDR3 sequence reads: CASSPTGGRLYGYTF. CDR3 DNA: TGTGCCAGCAGCCCGACAGGCGGCAGGCTCTATGGCTACACCTTC.

This clone appeared once. The J gene is TRBJ2-3, the V gene TRBV2; a possible D gene is TRBD1 (5 bases). The germline gives CDR1 SNHLY, CDR2 FYNNEI. The CDR3 totals 15 residues. Deletions cut 5 bases from V and 1 base from J, with 13 bases between. The CDR3, as DNA: TGTGCCAGCAGTCTTCGTGCCAGGGGCACAGATACGCAGTATTTT. Translation gives CASSLRARGTDTQYF. Together with reference TRBV2 and TRBJ2-3, the CDR3 gives the full variable domain: EPEVTQTPSHQVTQMGQEVILRCVPISNHLYFYWYRQILGQKVEFLVSFYNNEISEKSEIFDDQFSVERPDGSNFTLKIRSTKLEDSAMYFCASSLRARGTDTQYFGPGTRLTVL.

The chain uses TRBV7-9 and TRBJ2-7; weak D call: TRBD1 (5 bases). The germline gives CDR1 SEHNR, CDR2 FQNEAQ (reference sequence). The CDR3 length is 15 residues. V lost 5 bases to trimming and J lost 0 bases, with 14 bases between them. CDR3 protein: CASSPLEGVSYEQYF. CDR3 coding DNA: TGTGCCAGCAGCCCCCTCGAAGGGGTCTCCTACGAGCAGTACTTC.

The chain carries TRBV5-4 and TRBJ2-3; TRBD2 agrees at 8 bases. The CDR3 spans 16 residues. Germline V gene data show CDR1 as SGHNT and CDR2 as YYREEE (reference sequence). The V segment lost 4 bases and the J segment 2 bases; nucleotides outside the gene matches: 9. CDR3 DNA: TGTGCCAGCAGCAAAAGCGGCGGGGGGTACACAGATACGCAGTATTTT. Translating it yields CASSKSGGGYTDTQYF.

The rearrangement uses TRBV12-3 or TRBV12-4 and TRBJ1-2; 8 nucleotides align to TRBD1. V was clipped by 6 bases and J by 5 bases; unmatched bases: 5. This CDR3 is 13 amino acids long. CDR3 coding DNA: TGTGCCAGCAGCTCAGGGGGCGTTTATGGCTACACCTTC. Translating gives CASSSGGVYGYTF.

The chain recombines TRBV6-5 with TRBJ1-5, with D maybe TRBD1 (5 bases). This CDR3 region has 13 residues. V dropped 7 bases and J dropped 4 bases, with 11 bases sitting between them. Germline CDR1 MNHEY, CDR2 SVGAGI. The chain's CDR3 is CASKGANNQPQHF. The DNA for the CDR3 is TGTGCCAGCAAAGGGGCGAATAATCAGCCCCAGCATTTT.

CDR3 nucleotide sequence: TGTGCCAGCAGCCCCGGGACTAGCTCCTCCTACAATGAGCAGTTCTTC. This codes for CASSPGTSSSYNEQFF. The chain recombines TRBV7-3 with TRBJ2-1, with TRBD2 matching over 9 bases. In germline, CDR1 is SGHTA, CDR2 FQGTGA. The CDR3 consists of 16 residues. The ends lost 5 bases at V and 0 bases at J; junction bases unmatched: 5.

The CDR3 DNA is TGTGCCAGCAGCTGGACAGCGGGGGGAGCGGAGACCCAGTACTTC. Amino acids: CASSWTAGGAETQYF. V usage is TRBV11-2 and J usage is TRBJ2-5, with 9 bases fitting TRBD2. The CDR3 is 15 residues long. Trimming cost V 4 bases and J 5 bases; bases outside gene matches: 8. In germline, CDR1 is SGHAT, CDR2 FQNNGV. Variable domain in full (rest from reference TRBV11-2 and TRBJ2-5): EAGVAQSPRYKIIEKRQSVAFWCNPISGHATLYWYQQILGQGPKLLIQFQNNGVVDDSQLPKDRFSAERLKGVDSTLKIQPAKLEDSAVYLCASSWTAGGAETQYFGPGTRLLVL.

The rearrangement joins TRBV2 to TRBJ2-5; D is possibly TRBD2 (5 bases). V lost 2 bases to trimming and J lost 0 bases, with 13 bases between them. CDR1 SNHLY and CDR2 FYNNEI come from the germline V gene. This CDR3 is built from 16 residues. CDR3 sequence: CASSETRSGYQETQYF. In DNA, the CDR3 is TGTGCCAGCAGTGAAACCCGGTCGGGGTACCAAGAGACCCAGTACTTC.

The rearrangement uses TRBV5-1 and TRBJ1-4; possibly TRBD1 for D (5 bases). Germline V lookup: CDR1 SGHRS, CDR2 YFSETQ. The CDR3 loop spans 14 amino acids. The germline V and J ends were trimmed by 2 bases and 5 bases, with 10 bases remaining between them. The CDR3 sequence: CASSLGAKNEKLFF. As DNA, the CDR3 is TGCGCCAGCAGCTTAGGGGCGAAGAATGAAAAACTGTTTTTT.

The V and J genes are TRBV10-3 and TRBJ1-5, with D perhaps matching TRBD1 (6 bases). The V gene lost 6 bases and the J gene lost 4 bases, with 13 bases spanning the gap. Germline CDR1 is ENHRY and CDR2 is SYGVKD. CDR3 size: 14 residues. The CDR3 spells CAISSGTKNQPQHF. CDR3 nucleotide sequence: TGTGCCATCAGCTCCGGGACAAAAAATCAGCCCCAGCATTTT.

With regard to this clone: This CDR3 is also generated by other DNA sequences in the sample. The chain uses TRBV5-1 and TRBJ2-2; TRBD1 agrees at 8 bases. The germline CDR1 and CDR2 sequences are SGHRS and YFSETQ. This CDR3 spans 15 amino acids. The V segment lost 3 bases and the J segment 0 bases; nucleotides outside the gene matches: 1. The CDR3 region has the DNA TGCGCCAGCAGCTCGGACAGGGCGAACACCGGGGAGCTGTTTTTT. Its translation: CASSSDRANTGELFF. Filled out from reference TRBV5-1 and TRBJ2-2, the complete variable domain reads KAGVTQTPRYLIKTRGQQVTLSCSPISGHRSVSWYQQTPGQGLQFLFEYFSETQRNKGNFPGRFSGRQFSNSRSEMNVSTLELGDSALYLCASSSDRANTGELFFGEGSRLTVL.

The chain recombines TRBV7-6 with TRBJ2-1, with 8 bases identical to TRBD1. The germline V gene encodes CDR1 SGHVS and CDR2 FNYEAQ. CDR3 length: 15 residues. V lost 0 bases to trimming and J lost 4 bases; unmatched junction nucleotides: 2. CDR3 protein: CASSLAGQAYNEQFF. The CDR3 DNA reads as TGTGCCAGCAGCTTAGCGGGACAGGCGTACAATGAGCAGTTCTTC.

V usage is TRBV7-3 and J usage is TRBJ2-1; tentatively, D is TRBD1 (6 bases). Looked up from germline, CDR1 is SGHTA and CDR2 is FQGTGA. The CDR3 spans 16 residues. V lost 0 bases and J lost 3, with 12 bases in between. The CDR3 nucleotides are TGTGCCAGCAGCTTAACGGGGACAACCGTCTACAATGAGCAGTTCTTC. Translating gives CASSLTGTTVYNEQFF.

CDR3 DNA: TGTGCCAGCAGGGGCAGGGGATCGGAGACCCAGTACTTC. It specifies CASRGRGSETQYF. J is TRBJ2-5 and V is TRBV2, with D maybe TRBD1 (6 bases). The germline V gene has CDR1 SNHLY and CDR2 FYNNEI. Trimming removed 6 bases at V and 5 bases at J, with 13 bases between. This CDR3 contains 13 residues.

As to this clone: This sample also contains other DNA sequences that code for the same CDR3. The chain recombines TRBV3-1 (or the pseudogene TRBV3-2) with TRBJ1-5; D may be TRBD1 (5 bases). From germline, CDR1 is LGHDT and CDR2 YNNKEL (reference sequence). Between the trimmed V and J ends, which lost 0 bases and 1 base, there was a span of 7 bases. The length of the CDR3 is 15 residues. The CDR3 sequence: CASSQDPGSNQPQHF. The CDR3 DNA reads as TGTGCCAGCAGCCAAGACCCAGGGAGCAATCAGCCCCAGCATTTT.

In this sample, this clone turned up a few times. The chain carries TRBV7-9 and TRBJ1-2, with TRBD1 as a possible D gene (6 bases). Germline-derived CDR1 and CDR2 are SEHNR and FQNEAQ (reference sequence). Deletions cut 5 bases from V and 4 bases from J, with 20 bases between. This CDR3 has 16 residues. The CDR3: CASSPFGTSYSYGYTF. DNA of the CDR3: TGTGCCAGCAGCCCCTTTGGGACAAGTTATAGCTATGGCTACACCTTC.

This rearrangement joins TRBV30 to TRBJ2-4; possibly TRBD1 for D (6 bases). Deletions cut 5 bases from V and 2 bases from J, with 10 bases between. The CDR3 is made up of 13 amino acids. Looked up from germline, CDR1 is GTSNPN and CDR2 is SVGIG (reference sequence). CDR3 coding DNA: TGTGCCTGGTCCAGGGGACCCAAAAACATTCAGTACTTC. Its translation is CAWSRGPKNIQYF.